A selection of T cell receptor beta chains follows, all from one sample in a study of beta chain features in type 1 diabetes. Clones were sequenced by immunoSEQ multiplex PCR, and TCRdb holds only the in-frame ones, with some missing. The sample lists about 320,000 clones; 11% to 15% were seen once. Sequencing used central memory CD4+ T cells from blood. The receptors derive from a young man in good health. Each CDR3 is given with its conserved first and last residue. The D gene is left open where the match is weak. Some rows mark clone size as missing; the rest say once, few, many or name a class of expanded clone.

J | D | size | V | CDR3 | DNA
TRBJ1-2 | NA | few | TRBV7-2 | CASSRDSNYGYTF | TGTGCCAGCAGCCGCGATTCCAACTATGGCTACACCTTC
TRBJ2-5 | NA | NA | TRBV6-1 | CASRAAGLGETQYF | TGTGCCAGCAGGGCCGCGGGGCTTGGGGAGACCCAGTACTTC
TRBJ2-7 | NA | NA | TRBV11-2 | CASSFAAVYEQYF | TGTGCCAGCAGCTTCGCGGCGGTTTACGAGCAGTACTTC
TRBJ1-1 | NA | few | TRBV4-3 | CASSQESRNTEAFF | TGCGCCAGCAGCCAAGAATCCAGGAACACTGAAGCTTTCTTT
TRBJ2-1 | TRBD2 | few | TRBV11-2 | CASSRGTSGGRSSYNEQFF | TGTGCCAGCAGCCGCGGGACTAGCGGGGGCCGGAGCTCCTACAATGAGCAGTTCTTC
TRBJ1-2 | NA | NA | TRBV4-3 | CASSQDGGTGYGYTF | TGCGCCAGCAGCCAAGATGGAGGGACGGGCTATGGCTACACCTTC
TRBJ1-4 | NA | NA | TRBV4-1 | CASSQGERALGKLFF | TGCGCCAGCAGCCAAGGGGAGAGGGCGTTGGGAAAACTGTTTTTT
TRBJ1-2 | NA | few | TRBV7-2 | CASSLGDGMGQGYTF | TGTGCCAGCAGCTTAGGGGACGGGATGGGGCAGGGCTACACCTTC
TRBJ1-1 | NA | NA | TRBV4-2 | CASRRLGGKNTEAFF | TGTGCCAGCAGACGGCTGGGCGGAAAGAACACTGAAGCTTTCTTT
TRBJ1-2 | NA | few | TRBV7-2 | CASSSTGPNGYTF | TGTGCCAGCAGCTCGACAGGTCCAAATGGCTACACCTTC